A single sample gave rise to the 4 T cell receptor beta chains below, sequenced in a study of control samples from healthy donors and cancer patients. TCRdb keeps only in-frame clones here, not all; method: immunoSEQ multiplex PCR. The sample carries approximately 110,000 clones, 90% to 95% recorded once. Material for sequencing was blood. The receptors were sampled from a woman aged 18-29 years in good health.

The chain has TRBV6-4 and TRBJ1-1, with D perhaps TRBD1 (6 bases). The CDR3 is 15 residues long. V lost 5 bases, J lost 1 base, and 14 bases lay in between. CDR1 is MRHNA, CDR2 SNTAGT, per germline. The DNA of the CDR3 is TGTGCCAGCAGTTCACAGGGTCTAGGGAACACTGAAGCTTTCTTT. It specifies CASSSQGLGNTEAFF.

The J gene is TRBJ1-1, the V gene TRBV10-1; D unresolved. The CDR3 has 13 amino acids. Trimming removed 0 bases from V and 6 bases from J, with 8 bases in between. Germline V CDR1 and CDR2: WNHNN, SYGVQD (reference sequence). CDR3 residues: CASSESKRAEAFF. CDR3 in DNA: TGCGCCAGCAGTGAGTCGAAAAGGGCTGAAGCTTTCTTT.

This chain connects TRBV27 to TRBJ1-2; 8 bases line up with TRBD1. Trimming took 5 bases from V and 3 from J; bases not matched to a gene: 8. CDR1 and CDR2 (germline): MNHEY, SMNVEV (reference sequence). The CDR3 runs to 15 residues. DNA of the CDR3: TGTGCCAGCAGTCCACGACGACAGGGGTACTATGGCTACACCTTC. Translated: CASSPRRQGYYGYTF.

The V call is TRBV4-3, the J call TRBJ2-7; 8 positions match TRBD1. The V gene end was trimmed by 1 base and the J gene end by 5 bases; junction bases not matched to a gene: 10. This CDR3 contains 16 residues. The germline V gene encodes CDR1 LGHNA and CDR2 YSLEER. CDR3 region: CASSQASGGLLNEQYF. CDR3 DNA: TGCGCCAGCAGCCAAGCGTCAGGGGGCCTCCTAAACGAGCAGTACTTC.